These 17 T cell receptor beta chains share one sample of origin, sequenced in a study of OX40 agonist ivuxolimab in advanced cancers. Clones were sequenced by immunoSEQ multiplex PCR, and TCRdb holds only the in-frame ones, with some missing. Here the sample spans about 60,000 clones, 70% to 90% being singletons. Specimen: CD4+ or CD8+ T cells sorted from blood, collected in a trial of the OX40 agonist ivuxolimab. The source of these receptors is an adult with an advanced solid tumor such as melanoma, head and neck, liver or kidney cancer.

This rearrangement joins TRBV2 to TRBJ2-3; 9 nucleotides agree with TRBD2. The junction had 6 bases not matched to a gene; V was cut back by 8 bases and J by 3 bases. The CDR3 extends over 14 amino acids. CDR1 and CDR2 from the germline V gene are SNHLY and FYNNEI. The CDR3 spells CASQGSGRTDTQYF. The CDR3 DNA sequence: TGTGCCAGCCAGGGAAGCGGGAGGACAGATACGCAGTATTTT.

The gene calls are TRBV9 and TRBJ1-4, with D unresolved. V lost 2 bases and J lost 0, with 11 bases in between. The CDR3 is 16 residues long. Germline loops: CDR1 SGDLS, CDR2 YYNGEE. The CDR3 bases are TGTGCCAGCAGCGTTGGCGGCAGGTCAACTAATGAAAAACTGTTTTTT. This sequence encodes CASSVGGRSTNEKLFF.

This clone occurred once. The gene calls are TRBV18 and TRBJ2-1; 10 nucleotides line up with TRBD2. Looked up from germline, CDR1 is KGHSH and CDR2 is LQKENI. The CDR3 covers 18 residues. V shed 3 bases and J 0 bases; nucleotides not matched to a gene: 8. The DNA for the CDR3 is TGTGCCAGCTCACCCTCCCGGACTAGCGGTAGCTCCTACAATGAGCAGTTCTTC. Its protein product is CASSPSRTSGSSYNEQFF.

V gene TRBV5-6 combines with J gene TRBJ2-1, with D unclear. The CDR3 totals 15 residues. With 1 base removed from V and 0 bases from J, the gap between germline ends came to 8 bases. Germline-derived CDR1 and CDR2 are SGHDT and YYEEEE. The CDR3 DNA follows: TGTGCCAGCAGCTTGAGGCGCCTCTCCTACAATGAGCAGTTCTTC. Its translation: CASSLRRLSYNEQFF.

The V gene is TRBV7-6, the J gene TRBJ2-5; D is uncertain. The CDR3 length is 16 residues. CDR1 is SGHVS and CDR2 is FNYEAQ in the germline V gene. V was pared by 1 base and J by 0 bases, with 12 bases between. The CDR3 spells CASSLVSDWYQETQYF. CDR3 sequence (DNA): TGTGCCAGCAGCTTAGTGTCAGACTGGTACCAAGAGACCCAGTACTTC.

The CDR3 coding sequence is TGTGCTAGTGGTTTGGGGACCTACAATGAGCAGTTCTTC. This gives the protein CASGLGTYNEQFF. V and J are TRBV12-5 and TRBJ2-1; D gene uncertain. The CDR3 extends over 13 amino acids. The V and J ends lost 1 base and 2 bases respectively, with 3 bases between them. CDR1 and CDR2 from the germline V gene are LGHNT and FRNRAP.

V gene TRBV5-4 combines with J gene TRBJ1-2; D perhaps matches TRBD1 (6 bases). There are 14 residues in the CDR3. In germline, CDR1 is SGHNT, CDR2 YYREEE (reference sequence). The ends were cut back, 3 bases at V and 6 bases at J, with 15 bases in the middle. The CDR3 sequence is CASSYWGHRDGYTF. The CDR3 DNA follows: TGTGCCAGCAGCTATTGGGGACACAGGGATGGCTACACCTTC.

This clone has more than one count but fewer than ten. The J gene is TRBJ1-1, the V gene TRBV10-1, with 9 bases matching TRBD1. Germline trimming cut 2 bases from V and 9 bases from J; bases unmatched to any gene: 7. Germline assignment: CDR1 WNHNN and CDR2 SYGVQD (reference sequence). The CDR3 loop spans 14 amino acids. The DNA for the CDR3 is TGCGCCAGCAGTGAGGGGACAGGGAAAAAGAAAGCTTTCTTT. Protein: CASSEGTGKKKAFF.

The gene calls are TRBV7-9 and TRBJ2-2; D unclear. The V gene lost 2 bases and the J gene lost 5 bases, with 12 bases spanning the gap. Germline CDR1 SEHNR, CDR2 FQNEAQ (reference sequence). The CDR3 has 15 amino acids. The CDR3 nucleotides read TGTGCCAGCAGCTTACGTGGCCACGTAACCGGGGAGCTGTTTTTT. This codes for CASSLRGHVTGELFF.

The V call is TRBV7-9, the J call TRBJ1-2, with a tentative D call TRBD1 (5 bases). In germline, CDR1 is SEHNR, CDR2 FQNEAQ (reference sequence). The CDR3 runs to 13 residues. V lost 10 bases to trimming and J lost 7 bases, with 19 bases between them. CDR3 coding DNA: TGTGCCACCTTGTTAAGAGGGCAGGGTGGCTACACCTTC. Translated, it gives CATLLRGQGGYTF.

This chain links TRBV28 with TRBJ2-7; unclear D gene. The ends were cut back, 5 bases at V and 1 base at J, with 15 bases in the middle. CDR3 length: 15 amino acids. CDR1 MDHEN and CDR2 SYDVKM come from the germline V gene. CDR3 region: CASSTLPRGSYEQYF. The CDR3 DNA is TGTGCCAGCAGTACCCTCCCCAGAGGATCCTACGAGCAGTACTTC.

The rearrangement joins TRBV12-1 to TRBJ2-1; no DNA check was done on the table's D call, TRBD2. TRBV12-1 is a documented pseudogene. This CDR3 is built from 12 residues. Written as DNA, the CDR3 is TGTGCCAGCAGCGACCTAGCGAATGAGCAGTTCTTC. It yields the protein CASSDLANEQFF.

The CDR3 sequence is CASTGGRNEQFF. As DNA, the CDR3 is TGTGCCAGCACAGGGGGCAGAAATGAGCAGTTCTTC. This sequence joins TRBV27 and TRBJ2-1; 8 nucleotides agree with TRBD1. Germline trimming cut 7 bases from V and 7 bases from J; bases unmatched to any gene: 3. The CDR3 is made up of 12 amino acids. Germline V gives CDR1 MNHEY, CDR2 SMNVEV (reference sequence).

CDR3 in amino acids: CASRVTGARDEQFF. The CDR3 coding sequence is TGTGCCAGCAGAGTGACCGGGGCGAGGGATGAGCAGTTCTTC. The chain joins TRBV2 to TRBJ2-1, with D possibly called TRBD1 or TRBD2 (5 bases each). Between the trimmed V and J ends, which lost 6 bases and 8 bases, there was a span of 17 bases. The CDR3 is 14 residues long. Germline CDR1 SNHLY, CDR2 FYNNEI.

The chain recombines TRBV7-3 with TRBJ2-3; D possibly corresponds to TRBD2 (6 bases). The V gene's germline CDR1 is SGHTA and CDR2 FQGTGA. V shed 5 bases and J shed 3 bases, with 15 bases lying between them. The CDR3 contains 15 residues. Written as DNA, the CDR3 is TGTGCCAGCAGCCCATTCGGAGGGTCTACAGATACGCAGTATTTT. The encoded protein is CASSPFGGSTDTQYF.

This chain joins TRBV19 and TRBJ2-1, with D possibly matching TRBD2 (5 bases). Germline V gene lookup returns CDR1 LNHDA and CDR2 SQIVND (reference sequence). CDR3 length equals 15 residues. V was cut by 3 bases and J by 2 bases, with 11 bases left in between. The CDR3 region is CASSMGSLPYNEQFF. The CDR3 nucleotides read TGTGCCAGTAGTATGGGGAGCCTCCCCTACAATGAGCAGTTCTTC.

This rearrangement joins TRBV7-9 to TRBJ2-4; 7 positions match TRBD1. The junction had 9 bases not matched to a gene; V was cut back by 6 bases and J by 1 base. This CDR3 region has 16 residues. Per the germline V gene, CDR1 is SEHNR and CDR2 is FQNEAQ (reference sequence). The CDR3 region has the DNA TGTGCCAGCAGTACCGGGACAGCGGAGGCCAAAAACATTCAGTACTTC. It specifies CASSTGTAEAKNIQYF.